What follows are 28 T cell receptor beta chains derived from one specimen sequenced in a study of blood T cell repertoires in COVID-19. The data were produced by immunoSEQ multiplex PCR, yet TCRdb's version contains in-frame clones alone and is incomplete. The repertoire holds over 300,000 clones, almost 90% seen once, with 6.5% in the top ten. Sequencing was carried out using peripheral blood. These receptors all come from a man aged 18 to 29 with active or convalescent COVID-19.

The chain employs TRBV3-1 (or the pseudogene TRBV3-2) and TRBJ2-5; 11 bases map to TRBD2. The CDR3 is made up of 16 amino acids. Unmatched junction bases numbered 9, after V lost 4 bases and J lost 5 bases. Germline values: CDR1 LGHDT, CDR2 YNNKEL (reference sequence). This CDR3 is CASSPIAGGPWETQYF. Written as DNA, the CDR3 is TGTGCCAGCAGCCCAATAGCGGGGGGGCCGTGGGAGACCCAGTACTTC.

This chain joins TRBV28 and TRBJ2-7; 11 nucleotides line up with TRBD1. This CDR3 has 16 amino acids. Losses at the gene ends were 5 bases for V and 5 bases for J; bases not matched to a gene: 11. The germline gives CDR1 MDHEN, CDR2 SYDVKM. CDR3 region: CASSAGGTGGRDEQYF. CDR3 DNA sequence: TGTGCCAGCAGTGCTGGGGGGACAGGGGGAAGGGACGAGCAGTACTTC.

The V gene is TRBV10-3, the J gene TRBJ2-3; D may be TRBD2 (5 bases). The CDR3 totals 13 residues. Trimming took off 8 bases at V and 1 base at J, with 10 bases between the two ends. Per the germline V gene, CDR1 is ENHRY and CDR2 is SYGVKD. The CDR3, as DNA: TGTGCCATCGGTAATAGCGGCACAGATACGCAGTATTTT. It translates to CAIGNSGTDTQYF.

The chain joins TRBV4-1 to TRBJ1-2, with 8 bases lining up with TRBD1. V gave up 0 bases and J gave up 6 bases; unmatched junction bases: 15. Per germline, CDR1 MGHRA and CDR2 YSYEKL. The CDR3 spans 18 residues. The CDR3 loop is CASSQDLTGGRRSHGYTF. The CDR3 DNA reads TGCGCCAGCAGCCAAGATCTTACAGGGGGGCGCAGATCTCATGGCTACACCTTC.

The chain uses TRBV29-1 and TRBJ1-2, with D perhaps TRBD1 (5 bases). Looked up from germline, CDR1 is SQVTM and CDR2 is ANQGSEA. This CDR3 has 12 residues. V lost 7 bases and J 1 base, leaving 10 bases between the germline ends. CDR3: CSGRDGNYGYTF. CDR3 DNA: TGCAGCGGGAGGGACGGTAACTATGGCTACACCTTC.

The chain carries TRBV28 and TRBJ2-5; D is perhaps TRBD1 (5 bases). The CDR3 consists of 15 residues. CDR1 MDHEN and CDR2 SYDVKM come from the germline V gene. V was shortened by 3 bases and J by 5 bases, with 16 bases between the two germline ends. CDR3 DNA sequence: TGTGCCAGCAGTTTGAGACTGGGGCCTGCGGAGACCCAGTACTTC. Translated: CASSLRLGPAETQYF.

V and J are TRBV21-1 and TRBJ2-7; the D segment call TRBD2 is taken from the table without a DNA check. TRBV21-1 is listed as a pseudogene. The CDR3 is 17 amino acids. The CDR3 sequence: CASSPEVSSGRAWEQYF. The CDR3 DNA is TGTGCCAGCAGCCCGGAGGTTTCTAGCGGGAGAGCTTGGGAGCAGTACTTC.

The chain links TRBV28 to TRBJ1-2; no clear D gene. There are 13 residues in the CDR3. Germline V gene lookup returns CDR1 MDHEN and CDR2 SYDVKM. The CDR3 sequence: CASGSATNYGYTF. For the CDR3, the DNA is TGTGCAAGCGGTTCAGCGACTAACTATGGCTACACCTTC.

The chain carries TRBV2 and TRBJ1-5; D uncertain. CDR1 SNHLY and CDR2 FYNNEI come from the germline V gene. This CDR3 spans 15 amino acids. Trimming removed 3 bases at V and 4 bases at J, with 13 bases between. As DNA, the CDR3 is TGTGCCAGCAGTGAGGGCATCTCGGTAAATCAGCCCCAGCATTTT. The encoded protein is CASSEGISVNQPQHF.

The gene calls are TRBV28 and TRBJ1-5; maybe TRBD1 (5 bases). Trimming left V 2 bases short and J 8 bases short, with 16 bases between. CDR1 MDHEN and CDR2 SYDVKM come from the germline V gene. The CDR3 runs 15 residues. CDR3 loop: CASSLRTPTGKPQHF. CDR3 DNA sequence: TGTGCCAGCAGTTTAAGGACACCCACCGGCAAGCCCCAGCATTTT.

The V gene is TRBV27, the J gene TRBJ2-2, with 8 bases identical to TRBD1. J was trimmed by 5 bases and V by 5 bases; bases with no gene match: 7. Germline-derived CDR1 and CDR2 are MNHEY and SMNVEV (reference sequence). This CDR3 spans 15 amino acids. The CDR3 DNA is TGTGCCAGCAGTCCTCAGGGGGCGCTTACCGGGGAGCTGTTTTTT. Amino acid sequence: CASSPQGALTGELFF.

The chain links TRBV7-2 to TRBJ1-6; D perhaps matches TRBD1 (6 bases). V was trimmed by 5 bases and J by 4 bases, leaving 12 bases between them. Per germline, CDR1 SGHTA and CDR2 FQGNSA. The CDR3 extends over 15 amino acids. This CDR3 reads CASSESGQYNSPLHF. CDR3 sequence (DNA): TGTGCCAGCAGCGAATCAGGACAGTATAATTCACCCCTCCACTTT.

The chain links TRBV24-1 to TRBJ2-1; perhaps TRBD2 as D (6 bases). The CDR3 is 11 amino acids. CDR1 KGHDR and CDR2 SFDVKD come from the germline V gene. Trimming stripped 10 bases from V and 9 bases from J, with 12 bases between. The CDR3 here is CATEGLREQFF. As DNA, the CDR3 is TGTGCCACGGAGGGCCTACGTGAGCAGTTCTTC.

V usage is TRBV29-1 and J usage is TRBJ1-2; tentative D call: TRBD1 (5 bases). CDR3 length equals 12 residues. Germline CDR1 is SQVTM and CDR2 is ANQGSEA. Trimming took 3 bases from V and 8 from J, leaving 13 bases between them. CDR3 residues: CSVDEGAGGYTF. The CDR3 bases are TGCAGCGTTGATGAAGGGGCAGGAGGCTACACCTTC.

The CDR3 sequence: CASSFTGYEQYF. The CDR3 nucleotides read TGTGCCAGCAGTTTTACAGGTTACGAGCAGTACTTC. The V gene is TRBV12-3 or TRBV12-4, the J gene TRBJ2-7; tentative D call: TRBD1 (5 bases). The CDR3 has 12 amino acids. Trimming cost V 3 bases and J 4 bases, with 7 bases left between them.

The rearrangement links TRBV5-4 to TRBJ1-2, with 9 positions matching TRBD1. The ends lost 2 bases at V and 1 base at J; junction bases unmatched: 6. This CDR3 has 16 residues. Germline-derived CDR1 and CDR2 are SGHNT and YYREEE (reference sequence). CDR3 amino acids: CASSLRTGEYNYGYTF. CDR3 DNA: TGTGCCAGCAGCTTAAGGACAGGGGAATATAACTATGGCTACACCTTC. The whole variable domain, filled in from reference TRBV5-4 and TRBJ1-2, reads ETGVTQSPTHLIKTRGQQVTLRCSSQSGHNTVSWYQQALGQGPQFIFQYYREEENGRGNFPPRFSGLQFPNYSSELNVNALELDDSALYLCASSLRTGEYNYGYTFGSGTRLTVV.

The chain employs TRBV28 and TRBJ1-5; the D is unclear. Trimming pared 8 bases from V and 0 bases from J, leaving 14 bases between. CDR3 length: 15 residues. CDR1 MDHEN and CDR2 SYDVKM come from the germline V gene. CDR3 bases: TGTGCCAGCCGTAAAGAGAGACATAGCAATCAGCCCCAGCATTTT. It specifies CASRKERHSNQPQHF.

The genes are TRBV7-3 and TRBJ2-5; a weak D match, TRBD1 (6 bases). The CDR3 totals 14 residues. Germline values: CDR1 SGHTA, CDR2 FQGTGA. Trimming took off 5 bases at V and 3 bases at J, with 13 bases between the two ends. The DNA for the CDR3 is TGTGCCAGCAGCAAATCTGGGGACAAAGAGACCCAGTACTTC. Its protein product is CASSKSGDKETQYF.

Here the CDR3 reads CASSYLTSGGYTF. As DNA, the CDR3 is TGTGCCAGCAGTTATCTAACTTCAGGGGGCTACACCTTC. This chain joins TRBV6-6 and TRBJ1-2; possible D gene TRBD1, 5 bases. The CDR3 has 13 residues. Between the trimmed V and J ends, which lost 3 bases and 8 bases, there was a span of 13 bases. The V gene's germline CDR1 is MNHNY and CDR2 SVGAGI (reference sequence).

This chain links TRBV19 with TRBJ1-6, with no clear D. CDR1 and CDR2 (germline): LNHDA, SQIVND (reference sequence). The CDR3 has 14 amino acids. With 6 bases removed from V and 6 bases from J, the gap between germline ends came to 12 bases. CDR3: CASSATVFNSPLHF. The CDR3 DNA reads TGTGCCAGTAGCGCCACGGTCTTTAATTCACCCCTCCACTTT.

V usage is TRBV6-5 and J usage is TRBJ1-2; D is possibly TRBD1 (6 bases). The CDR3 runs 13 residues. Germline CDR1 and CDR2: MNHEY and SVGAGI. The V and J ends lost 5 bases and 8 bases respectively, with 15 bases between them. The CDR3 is CASSLGQRRGYTF. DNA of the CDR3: TGTGCCAGCAGTCTGGGACAACGGAGGGGCTACACCTTC.

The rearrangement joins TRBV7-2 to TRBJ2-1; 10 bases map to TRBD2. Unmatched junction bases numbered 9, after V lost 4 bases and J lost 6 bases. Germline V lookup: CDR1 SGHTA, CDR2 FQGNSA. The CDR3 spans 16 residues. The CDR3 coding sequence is TGTGCCAGCAGCTCCCAGCCGGGACTAGCGAGCAATGAGCAGTTCTTC. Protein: CASSSQPGLASNEQFF.

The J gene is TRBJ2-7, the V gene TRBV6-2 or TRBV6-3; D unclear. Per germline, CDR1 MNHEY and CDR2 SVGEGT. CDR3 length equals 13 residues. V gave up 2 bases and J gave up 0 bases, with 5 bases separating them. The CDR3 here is CASSYGLSYEQYF. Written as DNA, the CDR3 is TGTGCCAGCAGTTACGGCCTCTCCTACGAGCAGTACTTC.

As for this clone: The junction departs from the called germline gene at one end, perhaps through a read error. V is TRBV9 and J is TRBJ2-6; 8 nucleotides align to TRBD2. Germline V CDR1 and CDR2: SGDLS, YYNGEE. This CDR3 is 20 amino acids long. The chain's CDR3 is CASRDKRSGGRSRGANVLTF. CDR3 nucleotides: TGTGCCAGCAGAGACAAAAGAAGCGGGGGAAGGTCGAGAGGGGCCAACGTGCTGACTTTC.

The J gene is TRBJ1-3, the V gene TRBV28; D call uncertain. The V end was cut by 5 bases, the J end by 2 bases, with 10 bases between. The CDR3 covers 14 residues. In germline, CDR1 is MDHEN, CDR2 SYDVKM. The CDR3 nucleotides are TGTGCCAGCAGTATCCCCCGCGCTGGAAACACCATATATTTT. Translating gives CASSIPRAGNTIYF.

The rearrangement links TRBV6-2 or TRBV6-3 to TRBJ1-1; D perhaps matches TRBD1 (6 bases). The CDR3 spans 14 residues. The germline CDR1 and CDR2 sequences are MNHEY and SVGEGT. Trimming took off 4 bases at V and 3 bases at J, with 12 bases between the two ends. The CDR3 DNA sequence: TGTGCCAGCAGTTCCTCCCAGGGGTACACTGAAGCTTTCTTT. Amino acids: CASSSSQGYTEAFF.

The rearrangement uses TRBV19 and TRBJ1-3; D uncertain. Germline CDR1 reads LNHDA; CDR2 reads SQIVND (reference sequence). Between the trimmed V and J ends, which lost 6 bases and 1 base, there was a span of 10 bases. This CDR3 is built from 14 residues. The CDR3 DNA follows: TGTGCCAGTAGCCAGTACGTTTCTGGAAACACCATATATTTT. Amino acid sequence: CASSQYVSGNTIYF.

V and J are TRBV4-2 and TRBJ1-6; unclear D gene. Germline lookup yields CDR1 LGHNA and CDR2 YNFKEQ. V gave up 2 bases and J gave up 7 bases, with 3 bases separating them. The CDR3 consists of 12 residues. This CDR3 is CASSQRNSPLHF. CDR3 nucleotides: TGTGCCAGCAGCCAACGGAATTCACCCCTCCACTTT.